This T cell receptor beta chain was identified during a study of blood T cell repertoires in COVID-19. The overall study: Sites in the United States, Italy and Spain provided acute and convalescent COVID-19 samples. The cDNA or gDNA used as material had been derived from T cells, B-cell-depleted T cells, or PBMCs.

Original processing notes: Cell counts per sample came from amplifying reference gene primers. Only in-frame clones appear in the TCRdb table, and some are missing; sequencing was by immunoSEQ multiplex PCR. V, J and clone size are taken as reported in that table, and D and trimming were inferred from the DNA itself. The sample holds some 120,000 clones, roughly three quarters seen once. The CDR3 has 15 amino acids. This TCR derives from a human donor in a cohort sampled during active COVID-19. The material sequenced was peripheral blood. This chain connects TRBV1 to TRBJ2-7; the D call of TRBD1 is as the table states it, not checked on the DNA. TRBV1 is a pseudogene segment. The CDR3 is CTSSQGGQVPYEQYF. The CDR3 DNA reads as TGCACCAGCAGCCAAGGGGGGCAGGTTCCCTACGAGCAGTACTTC.